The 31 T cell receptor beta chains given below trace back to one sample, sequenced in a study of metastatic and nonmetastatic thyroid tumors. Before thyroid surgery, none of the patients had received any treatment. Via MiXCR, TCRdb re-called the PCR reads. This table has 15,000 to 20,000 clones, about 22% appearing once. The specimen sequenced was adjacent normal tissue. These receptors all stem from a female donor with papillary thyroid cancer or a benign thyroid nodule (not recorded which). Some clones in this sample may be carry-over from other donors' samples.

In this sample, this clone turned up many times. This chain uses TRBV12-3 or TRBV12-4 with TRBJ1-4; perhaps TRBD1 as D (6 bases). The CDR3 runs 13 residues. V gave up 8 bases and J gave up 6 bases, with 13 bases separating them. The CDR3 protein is CASVGGLDEKLFF. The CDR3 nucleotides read TGTGCCAGCGTAGGGGGATTGGATGAAAAACTGTTTTTT.

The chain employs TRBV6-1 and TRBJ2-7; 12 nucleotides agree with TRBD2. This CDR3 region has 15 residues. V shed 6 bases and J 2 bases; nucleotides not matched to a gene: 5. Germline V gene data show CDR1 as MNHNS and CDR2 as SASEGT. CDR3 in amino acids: CASSVTSGGTYEQYF. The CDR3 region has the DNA TGTGCCAGCAGCGTGACTAGCGGGGGTACCTACGAGCAGTACTTC.

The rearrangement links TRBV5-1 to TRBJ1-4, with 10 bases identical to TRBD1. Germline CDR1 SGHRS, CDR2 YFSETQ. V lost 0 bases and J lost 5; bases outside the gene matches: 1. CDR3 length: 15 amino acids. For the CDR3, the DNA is TGCGCCAGCAGCTTGGGGGGACAGGGGAATGAAAAACTGTTTTTT. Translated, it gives CASSLGGQGNEKLFF.

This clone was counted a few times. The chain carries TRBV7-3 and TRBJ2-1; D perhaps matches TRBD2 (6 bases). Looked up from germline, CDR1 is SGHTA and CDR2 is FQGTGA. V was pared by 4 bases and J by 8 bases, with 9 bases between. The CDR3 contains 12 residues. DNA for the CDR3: TGTGCCAGCAGCTCCGGGAGTTATGAGCAGTTCTTC. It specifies CASSSGSYEQFF.

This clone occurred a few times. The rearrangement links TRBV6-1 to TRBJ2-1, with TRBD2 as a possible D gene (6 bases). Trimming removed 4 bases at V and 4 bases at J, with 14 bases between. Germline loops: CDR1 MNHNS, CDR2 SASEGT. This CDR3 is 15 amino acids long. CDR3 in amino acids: CASSGRRERYNEQFF. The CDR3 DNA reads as TGTGCCAGCAGTGGGAGGAGGGAGCGATACAATGAGCAGTTCTTC.

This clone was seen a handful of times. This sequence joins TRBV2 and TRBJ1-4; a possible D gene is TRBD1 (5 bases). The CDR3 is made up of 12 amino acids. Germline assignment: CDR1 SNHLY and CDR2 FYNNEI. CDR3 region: CAAGQGKEKLFF. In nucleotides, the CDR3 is TGTGCGGCGGGGCAGGGTAAAGAAAAACTGTTTTTT.

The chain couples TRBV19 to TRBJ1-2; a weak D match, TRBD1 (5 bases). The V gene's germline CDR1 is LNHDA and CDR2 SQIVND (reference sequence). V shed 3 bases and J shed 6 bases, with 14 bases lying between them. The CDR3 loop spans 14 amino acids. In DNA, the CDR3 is TGTGCCAGTAGTATGGCAGGGTTTTCGAATGGCTACACCTTC. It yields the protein CASSMAGFSNGYTF.

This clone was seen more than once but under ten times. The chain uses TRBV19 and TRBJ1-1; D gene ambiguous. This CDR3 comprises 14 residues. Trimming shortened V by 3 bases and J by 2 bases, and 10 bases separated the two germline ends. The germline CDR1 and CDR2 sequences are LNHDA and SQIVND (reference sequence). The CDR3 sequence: CASSIPPSNTEAFF. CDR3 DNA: TGTGCCAGTAGTATTCCACCCAGCAACACTGAAGCTTTCTTT.

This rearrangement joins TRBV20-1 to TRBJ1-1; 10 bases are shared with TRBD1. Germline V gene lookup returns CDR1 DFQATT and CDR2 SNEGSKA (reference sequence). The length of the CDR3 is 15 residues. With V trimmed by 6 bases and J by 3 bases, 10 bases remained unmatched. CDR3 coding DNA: TGCAGTGCACACGACTCCGGGACAGGGGACACTGAAGCTTTCTTT. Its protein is CSAHDSGTGDTEAFF.

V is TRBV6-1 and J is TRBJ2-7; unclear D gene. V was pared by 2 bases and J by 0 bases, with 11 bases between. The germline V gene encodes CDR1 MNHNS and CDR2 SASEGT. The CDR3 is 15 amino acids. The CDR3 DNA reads TGTGCCAGCAGTGAACCGCAGTCACTCTCCTACGAGCAGTACTTC. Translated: CASSEPQSLSYEQYF.

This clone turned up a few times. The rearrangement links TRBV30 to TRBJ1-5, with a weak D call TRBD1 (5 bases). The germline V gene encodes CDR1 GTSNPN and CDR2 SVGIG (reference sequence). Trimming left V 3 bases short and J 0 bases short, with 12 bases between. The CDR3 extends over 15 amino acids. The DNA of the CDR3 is TGTGCCTGGAGGAGGGGCGAGGGTAGCAATCAGCCCCAGCATTTT. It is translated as CAWRRGEGSNQPQHF.

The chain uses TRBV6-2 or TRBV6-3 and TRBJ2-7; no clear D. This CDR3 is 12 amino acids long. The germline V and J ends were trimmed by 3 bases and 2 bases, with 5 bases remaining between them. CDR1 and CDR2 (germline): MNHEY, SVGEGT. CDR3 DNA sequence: TGTGCCAGCAGTTATGATCCCTACGAGCAGTACTTC. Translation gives CASSYDPYEQYF.

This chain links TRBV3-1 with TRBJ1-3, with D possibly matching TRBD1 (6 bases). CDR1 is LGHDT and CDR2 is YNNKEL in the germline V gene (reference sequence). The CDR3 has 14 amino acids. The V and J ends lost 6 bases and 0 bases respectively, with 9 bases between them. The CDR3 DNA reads TGTGCCAGCAGGGGGGACATCTCTGGAAACACCATATATTTT. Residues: CASRGDISGNTIYF.

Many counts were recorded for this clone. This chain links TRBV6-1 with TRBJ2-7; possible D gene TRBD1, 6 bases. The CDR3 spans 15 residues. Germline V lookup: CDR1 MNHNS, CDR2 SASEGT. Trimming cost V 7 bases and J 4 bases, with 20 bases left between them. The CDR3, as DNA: TGTGCCAGCACAGGGGCCTGGGGATGGACTTACGAGCAGTACTTC. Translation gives CASTGAWGWTYEQYF.

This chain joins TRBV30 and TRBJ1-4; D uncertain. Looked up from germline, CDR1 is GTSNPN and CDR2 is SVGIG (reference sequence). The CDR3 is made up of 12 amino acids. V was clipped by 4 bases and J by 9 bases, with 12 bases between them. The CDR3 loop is CAWMVGYQKLFF. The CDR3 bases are TGTGCCTGGATGGTGGGATATCAAAAACTGTTTTTT.

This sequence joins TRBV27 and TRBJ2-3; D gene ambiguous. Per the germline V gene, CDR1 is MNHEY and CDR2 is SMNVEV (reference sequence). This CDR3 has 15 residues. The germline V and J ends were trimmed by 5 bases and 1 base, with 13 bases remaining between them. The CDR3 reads CASSPPESGTDTQYF. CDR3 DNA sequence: TGTGCCAGCAGTCCACCTGAGTCTGGCACAGATACGCAGTATTTT.

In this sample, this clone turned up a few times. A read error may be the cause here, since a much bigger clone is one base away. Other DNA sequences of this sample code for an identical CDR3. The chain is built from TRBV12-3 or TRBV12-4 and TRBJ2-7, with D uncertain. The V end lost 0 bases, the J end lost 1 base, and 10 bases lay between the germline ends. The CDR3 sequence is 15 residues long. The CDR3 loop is CASSLAGRVSYEQYF. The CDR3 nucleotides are TGTGCCAGCAGTTTAGCCGGACGTGTGTCCTACGAGCAGTACTTC.

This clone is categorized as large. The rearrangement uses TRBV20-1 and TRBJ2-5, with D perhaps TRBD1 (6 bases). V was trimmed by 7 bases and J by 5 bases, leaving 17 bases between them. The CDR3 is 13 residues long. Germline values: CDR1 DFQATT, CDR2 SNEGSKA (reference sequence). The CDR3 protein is CSVPGTLVETQYF. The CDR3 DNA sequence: TGCAGTGTTCCCGGGACATTGGTTGAGACCCAGTACTTC.

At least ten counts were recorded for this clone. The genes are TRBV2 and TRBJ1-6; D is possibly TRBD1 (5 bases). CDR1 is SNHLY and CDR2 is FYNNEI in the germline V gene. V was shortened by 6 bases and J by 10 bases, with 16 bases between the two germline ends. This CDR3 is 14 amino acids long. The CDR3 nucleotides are TGTGCCAGCAGCCAAACCCGGGGCAGATCACCCCTCCACTTT. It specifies CASSQTRGRSPLHF. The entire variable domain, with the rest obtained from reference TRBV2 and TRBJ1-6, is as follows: EPEVTQTPSHQVTQMGQEVILRCVPISNHLYFYWYRQILGQKVEFLVSFYNNEISEKSEIFDDQFSVERPDGSNFTLKIRSTKLEDSAMYFCASSQTRGRSPLHFGNGTRLTVT.

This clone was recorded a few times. CDR3 sequence reads: CASSNTLDLYEQYF. The CDR3 bases are TGTGCCAGCAGTAATACTCTGGACCTCTACGAGCAGTACTTC. The V and J genes are TRBV6-2 or TRBV6-3 and TRBJ2-7; D remains unclear. This CDR3 contains 14 residues. CDR1 is MNHEY, CDR2 SVGEGT, per germline. Trimming pared 5 bases from V and 3 bases from J, leaving 14 bases between.

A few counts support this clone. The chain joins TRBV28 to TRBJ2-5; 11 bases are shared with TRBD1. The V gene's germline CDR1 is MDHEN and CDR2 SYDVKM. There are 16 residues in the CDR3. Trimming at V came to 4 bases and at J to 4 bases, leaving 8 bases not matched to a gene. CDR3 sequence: CASSSPGQGAGETQYF. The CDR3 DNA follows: TGTGCCAGCAGTTCCCCTGGACAGGGGGCGGGAGAGACCCAGTACTTC.

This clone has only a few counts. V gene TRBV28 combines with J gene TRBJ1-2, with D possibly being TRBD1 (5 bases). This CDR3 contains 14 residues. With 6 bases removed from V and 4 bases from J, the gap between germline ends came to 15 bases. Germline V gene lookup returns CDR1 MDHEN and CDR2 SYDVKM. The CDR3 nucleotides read TGTGCCAGCAGCCAAGCTTTGGACATCTATGGCTACACCTTC. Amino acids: CASSQALDIYGYTF.

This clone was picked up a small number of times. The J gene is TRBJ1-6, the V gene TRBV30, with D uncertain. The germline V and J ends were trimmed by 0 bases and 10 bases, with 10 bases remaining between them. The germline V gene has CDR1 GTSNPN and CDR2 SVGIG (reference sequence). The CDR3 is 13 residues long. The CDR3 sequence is CAWSVLVLSPLHF. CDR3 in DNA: TGTGCCTGGAGTGTCCTCGTTTTGTCACCCCTCCACTTT. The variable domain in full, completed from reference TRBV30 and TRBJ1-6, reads SQTIHQWPATLVQPVGSPLSLECTVEGTSNPNLYWYRQAAGRGLQLLFYSVGIGQISSEVPQNLSASRPQDRQFILSSKKLLLSDSGFYLCAWSVLVLSPLHFGNGTRLTVT.

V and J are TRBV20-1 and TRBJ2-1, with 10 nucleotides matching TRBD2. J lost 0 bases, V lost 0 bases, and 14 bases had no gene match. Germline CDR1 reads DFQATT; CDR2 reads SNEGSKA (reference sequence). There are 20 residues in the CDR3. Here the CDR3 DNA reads TGCAGTGCTAGAGATCCACTAGCGGGAAGACATCACGGCTCCTACAATGAGCAGTTCTTC. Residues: CSARDPLAGRHHGSYNEQFF.

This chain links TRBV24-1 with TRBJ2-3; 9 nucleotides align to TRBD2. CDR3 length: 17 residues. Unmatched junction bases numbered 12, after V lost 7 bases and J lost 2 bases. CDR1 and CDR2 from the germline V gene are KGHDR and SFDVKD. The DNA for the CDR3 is TGTGCCACCAGCACCTCTCTAGCGGGGTGGGTCACAGATACGCAGTATTTT. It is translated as CATSTSLAGWVTDTQYF.

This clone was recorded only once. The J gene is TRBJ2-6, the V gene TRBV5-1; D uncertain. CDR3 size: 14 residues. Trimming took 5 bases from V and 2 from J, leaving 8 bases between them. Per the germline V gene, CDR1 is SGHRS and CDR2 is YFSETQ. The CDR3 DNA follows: TGCGCCAGCAGGATTTGGACTGGGGCCAACGTCCTGACTTTC. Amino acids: CASRIWTGANVLTF.

CDR3 amino acids: CASSYRGKVEQYF. CDR3 nucleotide sequence: TGTGCCAGCAGCTATCGGGGCAAGGTCGAGCAGTACTTC. The chain has TRBV3-1 and TRBJ2-7; D is tentatively TRBD1 or TRBD2 (5 bases each). Between the trimmed V and J ends, which lost 5 bases and 6 bases, there was a span of 14 bases. The germline V gene encodes CDR1 LGHDT and CDR2 YNNKEL (reference sequence). CDR3 length: 13 residues.

The DNA for the CDR3 is TGTGCCAGCAGTAAGGCGATGGAGGCGTCAAACACTGAAGCTTTCTTT. Amino acid sequence: CASSKAMEASNTEAFF. J is TRBJ1-1 and V is TRBV6-1; no clear D gene. The CDR3 is 16 amino acids. Germline V gene data show CDR1 as MNHNS and CDR2 as SASEGT. V gave up 5 bases and J gave up 2 bases, with 18 bases separating them.

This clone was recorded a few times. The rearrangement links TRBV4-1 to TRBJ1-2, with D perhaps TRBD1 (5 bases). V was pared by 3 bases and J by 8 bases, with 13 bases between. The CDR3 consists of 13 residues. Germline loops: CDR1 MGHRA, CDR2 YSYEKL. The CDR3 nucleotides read TGCGCCAGCAGCCACACTGGGCAGGGAGGCTACACCTTC. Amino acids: CASSHTGQGGYTF.

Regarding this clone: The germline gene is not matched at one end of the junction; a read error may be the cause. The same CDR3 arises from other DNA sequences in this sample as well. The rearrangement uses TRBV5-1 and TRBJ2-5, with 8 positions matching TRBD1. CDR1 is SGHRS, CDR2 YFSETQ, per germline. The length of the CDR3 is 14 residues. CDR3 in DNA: TGTGCCAGCAGCCTGAGACAGGGGCAAGAGACCCAGTACTTC. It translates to CASSLRQGQETQYF.

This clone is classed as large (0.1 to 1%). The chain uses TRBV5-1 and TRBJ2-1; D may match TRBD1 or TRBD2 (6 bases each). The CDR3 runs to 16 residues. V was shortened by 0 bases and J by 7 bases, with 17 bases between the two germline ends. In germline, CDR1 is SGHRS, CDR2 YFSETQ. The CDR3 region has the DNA TGCGCCAGCAGCTTGGGCATATCTATAGGGGGGAATGAGCAGTTCTTC. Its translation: CASSLGISIGGNEQFF. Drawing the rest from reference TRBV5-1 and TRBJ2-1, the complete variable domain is KAGVTQTPRYLIKTRGQQVTLSCSPISGHRSVSWYQQTPGQGLQFLFEYFSETQRNKGNFPGRFSGRQFSNSRSEMNVSTLELGDSALYLCASSLGISIGGNEQFFGPGTRLTVL.